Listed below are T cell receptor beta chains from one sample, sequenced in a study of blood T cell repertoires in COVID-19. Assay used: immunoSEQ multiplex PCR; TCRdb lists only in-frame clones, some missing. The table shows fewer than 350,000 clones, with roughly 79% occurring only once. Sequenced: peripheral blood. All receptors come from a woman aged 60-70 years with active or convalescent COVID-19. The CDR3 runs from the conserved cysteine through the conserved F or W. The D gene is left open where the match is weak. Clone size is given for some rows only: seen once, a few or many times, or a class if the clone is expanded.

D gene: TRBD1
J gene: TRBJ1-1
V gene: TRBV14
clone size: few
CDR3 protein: CASSQDQQGRTEAFF
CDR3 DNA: TGTGCCAGCAGCCAAGACCAACAGGGGCGCACTGAAGCTTTCTTT

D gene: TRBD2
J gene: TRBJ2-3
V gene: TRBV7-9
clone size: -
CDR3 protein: CASSAPGAGGLNTDTQYF
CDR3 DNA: TGTGCCAGCAGCGCCCCCGGCGCGGGGGGTTTAAACACAGATACGCAGTATTTT

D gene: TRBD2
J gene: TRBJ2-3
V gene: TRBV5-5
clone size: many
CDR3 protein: CASSPTSAAGRSQYF
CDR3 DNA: TGTGCCAGCAGCCCGACTAGCGCGGCGGGGAGGTCGCAGTATTTT

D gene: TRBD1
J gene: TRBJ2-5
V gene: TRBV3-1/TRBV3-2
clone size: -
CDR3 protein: CASSLSMFRGVRDRGTQYF
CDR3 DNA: TGTGCCAGCAGCCTTTCAATGTTTCGAGGGGTAAGGGACAGGGGGACCCAGTACTTC

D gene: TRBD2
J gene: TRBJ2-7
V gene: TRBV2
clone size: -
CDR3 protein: CASRELAVKPYEQYF
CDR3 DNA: TGTGCCAGCAGGGAACTAGCGGTGAAACCCTACGAGCAGTACTTC

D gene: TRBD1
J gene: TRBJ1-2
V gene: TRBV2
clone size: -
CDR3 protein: CASSVDRARGYTF
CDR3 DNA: TGTGCCAGCAGTGTGGACAGGGCCCGCGGCTACACCTTC

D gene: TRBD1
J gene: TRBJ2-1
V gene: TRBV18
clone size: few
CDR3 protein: CASSMGQRYNEQFF
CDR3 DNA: TGTGCCAGCTCAATGGGACAGAGATACAATGAGCAGTTCTTC

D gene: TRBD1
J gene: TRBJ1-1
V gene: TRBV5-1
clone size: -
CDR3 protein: CASSFTTGGANTEAFF
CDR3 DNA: TGCGCCAGCAGCTTTACCACAGGGGGAGCGAACACTGAAGCTTTCTTT

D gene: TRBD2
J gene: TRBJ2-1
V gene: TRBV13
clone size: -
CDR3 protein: CASSPRLAGGPPYYNEQFF
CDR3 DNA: TGTGCCAGCAGCCCGAGACTAGCGGGGGGGCCCCCCTACTACAATGAGCAGTTCTTC

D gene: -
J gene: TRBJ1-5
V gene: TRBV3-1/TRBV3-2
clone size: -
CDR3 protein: CASSDRGQPQHF
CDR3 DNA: TGTGCCAGCAGTGACAGAGGCCAGCCCCAGCATTTT

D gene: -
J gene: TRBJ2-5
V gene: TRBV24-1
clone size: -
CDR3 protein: CATSDSTGIETQYF
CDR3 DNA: TGTGCCACCAGTGATTCTACAGGGATAGAGACCCAGTACTTC

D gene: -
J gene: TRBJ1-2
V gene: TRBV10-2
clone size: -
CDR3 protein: CASKKGVGVLVGGYTF
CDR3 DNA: TGCGCCAGCAAGAAAGGTGTAGGGGTTTTAGTCGGCGGCTACACCTTC

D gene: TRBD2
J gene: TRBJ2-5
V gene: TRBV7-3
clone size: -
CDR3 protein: CASSFSGTRGETQYF
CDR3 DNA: TGTGCCAGCAGCTTTAGCGGGACTCGCGGTGAGACCCAGTACTTC

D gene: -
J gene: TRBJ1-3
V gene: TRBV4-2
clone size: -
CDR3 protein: CASSQVEGGDHRNTIYF
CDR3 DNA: TGTGCCAGCAGCCAAGTTGAGGGAGGGGACCACCGAAACACCATATATTTT

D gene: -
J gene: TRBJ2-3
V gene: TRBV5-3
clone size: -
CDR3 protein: CARSLGLGGSTDTQYF
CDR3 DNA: TGTGCCAGAAGCTTGGGACTGGGGGGTAGCACAGATACGCAGTATTTT

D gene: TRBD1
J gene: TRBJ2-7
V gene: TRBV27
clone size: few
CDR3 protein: CASSPVGTGDYEQYF
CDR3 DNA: TGTGCCAGCAGCCCGGTGGGGACAGGGGACTACGAGCAGTACTTC

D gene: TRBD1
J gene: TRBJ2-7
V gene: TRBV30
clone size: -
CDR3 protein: CAWSVQGAREQYF
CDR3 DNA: TGTGCCTGGAGTGTTCAGGGGGCGAGGGAGCAGTACTTC

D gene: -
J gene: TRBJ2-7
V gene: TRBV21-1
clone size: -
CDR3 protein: CASSKRPGGDYEQYF
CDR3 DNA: TGTGCCAGCAGCAAAAGGCCAGGGGGAGACTACGAGCAGTACTTC

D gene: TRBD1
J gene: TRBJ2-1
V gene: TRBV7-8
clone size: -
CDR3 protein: CASSFIPPMAIRQGVYYNEQFF
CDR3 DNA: TGTGCCAGCAGCTTTATACCCCCAATGGCAATTAGACAGGGGGTATATTACAATGAGCAGTTCTTC

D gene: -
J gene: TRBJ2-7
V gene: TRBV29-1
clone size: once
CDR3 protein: CSVEDWEQGEYEQYF
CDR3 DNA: TGCAGCGTTGAAGATTGGGAACAGGGAGAGTACGAGCAGTACTTC

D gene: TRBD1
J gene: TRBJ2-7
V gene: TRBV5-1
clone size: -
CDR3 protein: CASSSQTGSYEQYF
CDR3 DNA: TGCGCCAGCAGCTCGCAGACAGGGTCCTACGAGCAGTACTTC

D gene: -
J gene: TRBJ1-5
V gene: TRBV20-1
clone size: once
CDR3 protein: CSASEAEGQPQHF
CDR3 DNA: TGCAGTGCTAGTGAGGCAGAGGGACAGCCCCAGCATTTT

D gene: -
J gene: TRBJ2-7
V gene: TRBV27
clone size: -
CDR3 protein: CASSFFSGDGSYEQYF
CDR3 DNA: TGTGCCAGCAGTTTTTTCTCAGGGGACGGCTCCTACGAGCAGTACTTC

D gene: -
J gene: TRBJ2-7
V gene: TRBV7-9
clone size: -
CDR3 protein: CASSWTWGGQDDYEQYF
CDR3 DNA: TGTGCCAGCAGCTGGACGTGGGGGGGACAGGACGACTACGAGCAGTACTTC

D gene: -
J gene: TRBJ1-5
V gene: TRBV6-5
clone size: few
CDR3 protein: CASRVTGYQPQHF
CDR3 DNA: TGTGCCAGCAGAGTTACAGGGTACCAGCCCCAGCATTTT

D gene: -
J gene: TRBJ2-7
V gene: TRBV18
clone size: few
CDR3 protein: CASSPYLGHSYEQYF
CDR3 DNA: TGTGCCAGCTCACCATATTTGGGCCACTCCTACGAGCAGTACTTC

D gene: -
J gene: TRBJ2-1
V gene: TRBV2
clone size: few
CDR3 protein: CASSAEQLNEQFF
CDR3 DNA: TGTGCCAGCAGTGCGGAACAGCTCAATGAGCAGTTCTTC

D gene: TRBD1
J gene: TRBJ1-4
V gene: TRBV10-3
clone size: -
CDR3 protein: CAIRGKQGANEKLFF
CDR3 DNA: TGTGCCATCAGGGGCAAACAGGGGGCAAATGAAAAACTGTTTTTT

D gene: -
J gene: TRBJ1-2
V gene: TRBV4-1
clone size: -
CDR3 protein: CASSASLGSHYGYTF
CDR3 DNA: TGCGCCAGCAGCGCAAGTTTAGGGAGCCACTATGGCTACACCTTC

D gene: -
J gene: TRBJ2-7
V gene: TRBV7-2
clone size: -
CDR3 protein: CASSLEGGEPYEQYF
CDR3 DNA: TGTGCCAGCAGCTTAGAGGGCGGGGAGCCCTACGAGCAGTACTTC

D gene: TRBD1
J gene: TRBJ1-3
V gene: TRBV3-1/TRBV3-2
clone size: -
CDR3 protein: CASSLQGAGNTIYF
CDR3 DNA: TGTGCCAGCAGCTTGCAGGGGGCGGGAAACACCATATATTTT

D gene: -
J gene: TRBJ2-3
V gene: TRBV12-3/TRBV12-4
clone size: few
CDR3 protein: CASSLIATDTQYF
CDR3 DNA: TGTGCCAGCAGTCTGATAGCCACAGATACGCAGTATTTT

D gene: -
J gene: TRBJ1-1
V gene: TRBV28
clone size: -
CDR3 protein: CASSPLRAEAFF
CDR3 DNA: TGTGCCAGCAGCCCTCTGAGGGCGGAAGCTTTCTTT

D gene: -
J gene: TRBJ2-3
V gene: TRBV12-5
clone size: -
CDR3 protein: CASGFRDPGTDTQYF
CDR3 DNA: TGTGCTAGTGGTTTCCGGGATCCCGGGACAGATACGCAGTATTTT

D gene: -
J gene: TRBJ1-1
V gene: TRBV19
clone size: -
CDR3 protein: CASSIGRANTEAFF
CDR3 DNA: TGTGCCAGTAGTATAGGCAGGGCGAACACTGAAGCTTTCTTT

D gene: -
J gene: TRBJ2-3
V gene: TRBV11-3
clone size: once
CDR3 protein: CASSLGGGFTDTQYF
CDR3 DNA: TGTGCCAGCAGCCTAGGAGGCGGATTCACAGATACGCAGTATTTT

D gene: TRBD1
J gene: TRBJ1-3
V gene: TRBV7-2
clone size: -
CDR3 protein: CASSPWDRGYTIYF
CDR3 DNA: TGTGCCAGCAGCCCGTGGGACAGGGGATACACCATATATTTT

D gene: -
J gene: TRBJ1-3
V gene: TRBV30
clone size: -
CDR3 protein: CAWSRRNTIYF
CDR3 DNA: TGTGCCTGGAGCCGGAGGAACACCATATATTTT

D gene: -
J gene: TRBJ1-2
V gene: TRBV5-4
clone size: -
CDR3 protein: CASSRWTPANYGYTF
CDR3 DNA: TGTGCCAGCAGCAGATGGACACCAGCTAACTATGGCTACACCTTC

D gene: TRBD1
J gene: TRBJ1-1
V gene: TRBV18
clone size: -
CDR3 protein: CASSPDLNRGLAEAFF
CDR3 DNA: TGTGCCAGCTCACCGGACTTAAACAGGGGGCTCGCTGAAGCTTTCTTT

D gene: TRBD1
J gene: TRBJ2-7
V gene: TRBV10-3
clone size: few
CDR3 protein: CAIRSGQGYEQYF
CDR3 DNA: TGTGCCATCCGGTCCGGACAGGGCTACGAGCAGTACTTC

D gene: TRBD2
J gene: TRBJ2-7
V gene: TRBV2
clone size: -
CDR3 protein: CASSEALGLADSYEQYF
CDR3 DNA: TGTGCCAGCAGTGAAGCTCTGGGACTAGCGGACTCCTACGAGCAGTACTTC

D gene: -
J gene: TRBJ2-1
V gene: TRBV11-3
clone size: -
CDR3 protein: CASSLTLRGWQFF
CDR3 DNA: TGTGCCAGCAGCTTAACTCTGCGGGGATGGCAGTTCTTC

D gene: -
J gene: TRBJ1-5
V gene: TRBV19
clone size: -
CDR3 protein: CASSIEGANQPQHF
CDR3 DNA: TGTGCCAGTAGTATAGAGGGGGCCAATCAGCCCCAGCATTTT